The 29 T cell receptor beta chains below were found in one sample sequenced in a study of response to subunit inactivated influenza vaccine. TCRdb passed the RT-PCR reads through MiXCR, listing each CDR3 protein once. Among about half a million distinct CDR3 sequences listed, 25% were seen once. The specimen was CD4+ T cells sorted from PBMCs, collected 4 to 6 days after vaccination. The receptors derive from a man aged 50 to 59 who received an inactivated influenza vaccine.

This clonotype was observed a few times. This rearrangement joins TRBV20-1 to TRBJ2-7, with 9 positions matching TRBD1. CDR1 is DFQATT and CDR2 is SNEGSKA in the germline V gene (reference sequence). Trimming at V came to 5 bases and at J to 3 bases, leaving 2 bases not matched to a gene. This CDR3 comprises 12 residues. The CDR3 DNA reads TGCAGTGCTGGGGACAGGGACTACGAGCAGTACTTC. As protein: CSAGDRDYEQYF.

The chain combines TRBV5-1 with TRBJ2-3, with unresolved D. This CDR3 has 13 residues. V was trimmed by 4 bases and J by 4 bases, leaving 10 bases between them. The germline CDR1 and CDR2 sequences are SGHRS and YFSETQ. CDR3 in DNA: TGCGCCAGCAGCGCCCATGATGCAGATACGCAGTATTTT. Amino acids: CASSAHDADTQYF.

This rearrangement joins TRBV20-1 to TRBJ2-7, with D unclear. The germline V gene has CDR1 DFQATT and CDR2 SNEGSKA (reference sequence). Trimming stripped 7 bases from V and 3 bases from J, with 13 bases between. The CDR3 runs to 12 residues. Here the CDR3 reads CSVVPIGYEQYF. The CDR3 bases are TGCAGTGTTGTCCCGATAGGCTACGAGCAGTACTTC.

The sample holds a few counts of this clonotype. The rearrangement uses TRBV6-2 or TRBV6-3 and TRBJ2-7; unclear D gene. Trimming removed 7 bases from V and 4 bases from J, with 11 bases in between. The CDR3 covers 12 residues. Germline CDR1 is MNHEY and CDR2 is SVGEGT. This CDR3 reads CASTDTRYEQYF. CDR3 sequence (DNA): TGTGCCAGCACAGATACCCGATACGAGCAGTACTTC.

The chain joins TRBV11-1 to TRBJ2-3, with 13 bases fitting TRBD2. V lost 7 bases and J lost 1; bases outside the gene matches: 17. Germline loops: CDR1 SGHAT, CDR2 FQDESV (reference sequence). The CDR3 is 20 residues long. The CDR3 is CASTRGITSGRASGTDTQYF. The DNA for the CDR3 is TGTGCCAGCACCCGCGGAATTACTAGCGGGAGGGCCTCCGGCACAGATACGCAGTATTTT.

Many counts were recorded for this clonotype. The chain's CDR3 is CASSSPTGVAFF. CDR3 bases: TGTGCCAGCAGTTCTCCGACAGGGGTAGCTTTCTTT. V usage is TRBV12-3 or TRBV12-4 and J usage is TRBJ1-1; 8 positions agree with TRBD1. Trimming at V came to 4 bases and at J to 10 bases, leaving 5 bases not matched to a gene. The CDR3 loop spans 12 amino acids.

This clonotype was seen a handful of times. This chain uses TRBV4-1 with TRBJ1-3; D is perhaps TRBD1 (6 bases). Germline lookup yields CDR1 MGHRA and CDR2 YSYEKL. The V end lost 5 bases, the J end lost 0 bases, and 14 bases lay between the germline ends. The CDR3 runs 16 residues. CDR3 nucleotide sequence: TGCGCCAGCAGCAGAACACAGGGCCTCTCTGGAAACACCATATATTTT. Translated, it gives CASSRTQGLSGNTIYF.

This clonotype has more than one count but fewer than ten. This chain joins TRBV6-2 or TRBV6-3 and TRBJ2-1; the D gene is possibly TRBD2 (5 bases). Germline V gives CDR1 MNHEY, CDR2 SVGEGT. V lost 0 bases, J lost 3 bases, and 18 bases lay in between. The CDR3 covers 18 residues. The CDR3 sequence: CASSYSIRASEGYNEQFF. CDR3 sequence (DNA): TGTGCCAGCAGTTACTCGATAAGGGCCAGCGAGGGCTACAATGAGCAGTTCTTC.

This sequence joins TRBV7-9 and TRBJ1-2, with 9 bases that match TRBD1. Germline V gene sequence: CDR1 SEHNR, CDR2 FQNEAQ (reference sequence). The CDR3 is 14 amino acids. After removal of 5 bases from V and 6 bases from J, the junction contained 7 bases not matched to a gene. For the CDR3, the DNA is TGTGCCAGCAGCGAGACAGGGGGGTTTAATGGCTACACCTTC. It specifies CASSETGGFNGYTF.

The chain carries TRBV7-8 and TRBJ1-1, with TRBD1 as a possible D gene (5 bases). Germline values: CDR1 SGHVS, CDR2 FQNEAQ. The CDR3 has 11 residues. V was shortened by 5 bases and J by 10 bases, with 11 bases between the two germline ends. The CDR3 sequence: CASSGVGGAFF. The CDR3 DNA follows: TGTGCCAGCAGCGGAGTGGGGGGAGCTTTCTTT.

In this sample, this clonotype turned up a few times. The J gene is TRBJ2-3, the V gene TRBV20-1, with TRBD2 identical over 9 bases. The trim removed 0 bases at V and 5 bases at J, leaving 6 bases unmatched. The germline CDR1 and CDR2 sequences are DFQATT and SNEGSKA (reference sequence). The CDR3 length is 15 residues. This chain's CDR3 is CSARDRVSGGDTQYF. The CDR3 DNA is TGCAGTGCTAGAGATCGGGTTAGCGGGGGAGATACGCAGTATTTT.

This clonotype has a handful of counts. V is TRBV12-3 or TRBV12-4 and J is TRBJ1-5, with 7 bases aligning to TRBD1. Trimming took 6 bases from V and 7 from J; bases not matched to a gene: 3. The CDR3 sequence is 12 residues long. The CDR3 loop reads CASSAGGQPQHF. The CDR3 DNA sequence: TGTGCCAGCAGCGCAGGGGGACAGCCCCAGCATTTT.

This chain joins TRBV4-3 and TRBJ2-1, with TRBD1 matching over 7 bases. The CDR3 length is 14 residues. The germline CDR1 and CDR2 sequences are LGHNA and YSLEER. Trimming took 4 bases from V and 6 from J; bases not matched to a gene: 6. The CDR3 region is CASSLNRGFNEQFF. For the CDR3, the DNA is TGCGCCAGCAGCCTCAACAGGGGATTCAATGAGCAGTTCTTC.

This clonotype was observed a few times. The chain couples TRBV10-3 to TRBJ2-7; TRBD1 matches 9 bases. This CDR3 spans 15 amino acids. Trimming took 5 bases from V and 6 from J; bases not matched to a gene: 11. Germline V gives CDR1 ENHRY, CDR2 SYGVKD. CDR3 loop: CAISTRQGVLAEQYF. The DNA of the CDR3 is TGTGCCATCAGTACCAGACAGGGGGTCTTGGCCGAGCAGTACTTC.

This clonotype showed up just a few times. This chain joins TRBV29-1 and TRBJ2-1; the match to TRBD2 covers 9 bases. J was trimmed by 5 bases and V by 4 bases; bases with no gene match: 3. Germline-derived CDR1 and CDR2 are SQVTM and ANQGSEA. CDR3 length: 13 residues. The DNA for the CDR3 is TGCAGCGTTGGCCTAGCGGGGCACAATGAGCAGTTCTTC. Its translation is CSVGLAGHNEQFF.

There are many counts of this clonotype. The V call is TRBV29-1, the J call TRBJ1-1, with D maybe TRBD1 (5 bases). The CDR3 consists of 12 residues. The V gene's germline CDR1 is SQVTM and CDR2 ANQGSEA. Trimming removed 7 bases from V and 1 base from J, with 10 bases in between. CDR3 bases: TGCAGCGGGGGGGAGACGAACACTGAAGCTTTCTTT. Translating it yields CSGGETNTEAFF. Based on the CDR3 plus reference TRBV29-1 and TRBJ1-1, the full variable domain is SAVISQKPSRDICQRGTSLTIQCQVDSQVTMMFWYRQQPGQSLTLIATANQGSEATYESGFVIDKFPISRPNLTFSTLTVSNMSPEDSSIYLCSGGETNTEAFFGQGTRLTVV.

The chain has TRBV5-1 and TRBJ2-2, with 9 bases aligning to TRBD2. In germline, CDR1 is SGHRS, CDR2 YFSETQ. The ends lost 4 bases at V and 4 bases at J; junction bases unmatched: 8. The CDR3 is 16 amino acids. This CDR3 is CASSPLAGLLTGELFF. The CDR3 DNA reads TGCGCCAGCAGCCCGCTAGCGGGATTACTCACCGGGGAGCTGTTTTTT.

This clonotype was picked up many times. The gene calls are TRBV10-3 and TRBJ1-5; D remains ambiguous. CDR3 size: 13 residues. Per the germline V gene, CDR1 is ENHRY and CDR2 is SYGVKD. V was clipped by 7 bases and J by 2 bases, with 9 bases between them. In nucleotides, the CDR3 is TGTGCCATCAATACGGACGGCAATCAGCCCCAGCATTTT. It yields the protein CAINTDGNQPQHF.

A few counts support this clonotype. The rearrangement joins TRBV29-1 to TRBJ2-7; D call uncertain. V dropped 6 bases and J dropped 0 bases, with 12 bases sitting between them. This CDR3 contains 13 residues. Germline loops: CDR1 SQVTM, CDR2 ANQGSEA. CDR3 amino acids: CSVTGVGSYEQYF. CDR3 in DNA: TGCAGCGTAACTGGCGTGGGCTCCTACGAGCAGTACTTC.

V is TRBV6-2 or TRBV6-3 and J is TRBJ1-5, with no clear D. V was cut by 5 bases and J by 7 bases, with 12 bases left in between. Per the germline V gene, CDR1 is MNHEY and CDR2 is SVGEGT. The CDR3 totals 13 residues. For the CDR3, the DNA is TGTGCCAGCAGTGACCGACGAAGGCAGCCCCAGCATTTT. As protein: CASSDRRRQPQHF.

The chain joins TRBV6-5 to TRBJ2-1; D is possibly TRBD2 (6 bases). Germline V gives CDR1 MNHEY, CDR2 SVGAGI. V was cut by 2 bases and J by 7 bases, with 15 bases left in between. The CDR3 totals 15 residues. CDR3 nucleotide sequence: TGTGCCAGCAGTTACAGGGGACTGGGGCTAAATGAGCAGTTCTTC. It encodes CASSYRGLGLNEQFF.

CDR3 nucleotide sequence: TGCGCCAGCAGCTTAGACAGGGTTGGGAATGAGCAGTTCTTC. Its protein is CASSLDRVGNEQFF. The chain recombines TRBV5-1 with TRBJ2-1, with 7 bases that match TRBD1. CDR3 length: 14 amino acids. In germline, CDR1 is SGHRS, CDR2 YFSETQ. Trimming cost V 2 bases and J 7 bases; bases outside gene matches: 6. The full variable domain, rest sourced from reference TRBV5-1 and TRBJ2-1, is KAGVTQTPRYLIKTRGQQVTLSCSPISGHRSVSWYQQTPGQGLQFLFEYFSETQRNKGNFPGRFSGRQFSNSRSEMNVSTLELGDSALYLCASSLDRVGNEQFFGPGTRLTVL.

The chain carries TRBV12-3 or TRBV12-4 and TRBJ2-1; TRBD2 matches 11 bases. The CDR3 has 16 residues. The V and J ends lost 7 bases and 7 bases, in that order; junction bases with no gene match: 12. CDR3 DNA sequence: TGTGCCAGCACCACCGGTAGCGGGGGGGCGAGGAATGAGCAGTTCTTC. Its protein product is CASTTGSGGARNEQFF.

The V and J genes are TRBV7-8 and TRBJ2-7; no firm D call. Germline CDR1 and CDR2: SGHVS and FQNEAQ. The V and J ends lost 0 bases and 7 bases respectively, with 10 bases between them. The CDR3 runs to 13 residues. CDR3: CASSLAQQMEQYF. Written as DNA, the CDR3 is TGTGCCAGCAGCTTAGCACAGCAGATGGAGCAGTACTTC. Variable domain in full (rest from reference TRBV7-8 and TRBJ2-7): GAGVSQSPRYKVAKRGQDVALRCDPISGHVSLFWYQQALGQGPEFLTYFQNEAQLDKSGLPSDRFFAERPEGSVSTLKIQRTQQEDSAVYLCASSLAQQMEQYFGPGTRLTVT.

CDR3 protein: CASSSSGSPETQYF. DNA of the CDR3: TGCGCCAGCAGCTCTAGCGGGTCCCCAGAGACCCAGTACTTC. V is TRBV5-1 and J is TRBJ2-5; 8 bases line up with TRBD2. Trimming cost V 3 bases and J 4 bases; bases outside gene matches: 5. This CDR3 has 14 residues. Germline CDR1 and CDR2: SGHRS and YFSETQ.

The V gene is TRBV30, the J gene TRBJ2-1, with 13 bases fitting TRBD2. The V segment lost 5 bases and the J segment 7 bases; nucleotides outside the gene matches: 5. The CDR3 is made up of 14 amino acids. The V gene's germline CDR1 is GTSNPN and CDR2 SVGIG (reference sequence). In DNA, the CDR3 is TGTGCCTGGGGGACTAGCGGGATGTGGAATGAGCAGTTCTTC. Translation: CAWGTSGMWNEQFF.

The chain recombines TRBV20-1 with TRBJ1-2; TRBD1 might be the D (6 bases). This CDR3 region has 13 residues. The germline V and J ends were trimmed by 6 bases and 4 bases, with 15 bases remaining between them. In germline, CDR1 is DFQATT, CDR2 SNEGSKA (reference sequence). Written as DNA, the CDR3 is TGCAGTGCCCAGAGGGGGGGTAGCTATGGCTACACCTTC. Translated, it gives CSAQRGGSYGYTF.

V usage is TRBV30 and J usage is TRBJ1-1; D uncertain. Germline V gene data show CDR1 as GTSNPN and CDR2 as SVGIG (reference sequence). V lost 3 bases and J lost 4, with 9 bases in between. The CDR3 totals 12 residues. CDR3 amino acids: CAWRREVTEAFF. The CDR3 DNA reads as TGTGCCTGGAGGCGGGAGGTCACTGAAGCTTTCTTT.

This chain uses TRBV5-1 with TRBJ2-1; 7 nucleotides line up with TRBD1. Germline V gene lookup returns CDR1 SGHRS and CDR2 YFSETQ. V was pared by 4 bases and J by 6 bases, with 4 bases of the junction left unmatched. The CDR3 totals 13 residues. The CDR3 is CASSEGTANEQFF. The CDR3 nucleotides are TGCGCCAGCAGCGAAGGGACAGCCAATGAGCAGTTCTTC.